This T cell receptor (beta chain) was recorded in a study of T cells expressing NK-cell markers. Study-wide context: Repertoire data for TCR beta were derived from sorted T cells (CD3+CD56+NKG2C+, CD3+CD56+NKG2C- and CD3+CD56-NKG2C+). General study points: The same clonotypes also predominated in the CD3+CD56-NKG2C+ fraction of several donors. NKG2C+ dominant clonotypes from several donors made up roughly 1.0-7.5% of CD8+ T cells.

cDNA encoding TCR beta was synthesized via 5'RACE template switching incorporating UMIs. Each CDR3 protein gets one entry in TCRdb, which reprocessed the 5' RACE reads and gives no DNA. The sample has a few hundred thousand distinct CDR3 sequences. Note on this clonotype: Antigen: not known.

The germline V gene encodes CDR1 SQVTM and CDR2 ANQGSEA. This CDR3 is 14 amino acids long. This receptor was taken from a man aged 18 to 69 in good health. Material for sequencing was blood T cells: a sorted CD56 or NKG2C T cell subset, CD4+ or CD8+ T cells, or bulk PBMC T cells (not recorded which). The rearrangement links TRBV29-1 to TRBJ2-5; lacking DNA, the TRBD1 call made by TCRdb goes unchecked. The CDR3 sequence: CSVESDGGRETQYF.